The clone carrying this T cell receptor (beta chain) was recorded once. No antigen is known for it. The authors extracted RNA and reverse transcribed it into cDNA as the sequencing template. Sequencing was performed with immunoSEQ multiplex PCR; in TCRdb, only in-frame clones are kept and a portion is missing. The repertoire holds 180,000 or so clones, with roughly 66% as singletons. This sample was taken from a study of CD8+ T cells in alopecia areata. Study context: Tofacitinib therapy took 6 to 18 months; 6 months off drug came after.

The V gene's germline CDR1 is SQVTM and CDR2 ANQGSEA. The CDR3 covers 13 residues. Trimming pared 4 bases from V and 6 bases from J, leaving 16 bases between. General observations from the study: Possibly as an HLA-related effect, TCR sharing across patients appeared less clear than in mice. Clonality was higher in lesional than normal scalp, especially in alopecia totalis/universalis.

Collection of lesional scalp punch biopsies and peripheral blood was performed in alopecia areata patients. The V and J genes are TRBV29-1 and TRBJ2-7; D tentatively fits TRBD1 or TRBD2 (5 bases each). The clonotype originates from a human donor with alopecia areata. This specimen consisted of CD8+ T cells sorted from blood, obtained at week 0. The CDR3 is CSVGPGARGEQYF. The CDR3, as DNA: TGCAGCGTTGGCCCCGGGGCCCGGGGCGAGCAGTACTTC.